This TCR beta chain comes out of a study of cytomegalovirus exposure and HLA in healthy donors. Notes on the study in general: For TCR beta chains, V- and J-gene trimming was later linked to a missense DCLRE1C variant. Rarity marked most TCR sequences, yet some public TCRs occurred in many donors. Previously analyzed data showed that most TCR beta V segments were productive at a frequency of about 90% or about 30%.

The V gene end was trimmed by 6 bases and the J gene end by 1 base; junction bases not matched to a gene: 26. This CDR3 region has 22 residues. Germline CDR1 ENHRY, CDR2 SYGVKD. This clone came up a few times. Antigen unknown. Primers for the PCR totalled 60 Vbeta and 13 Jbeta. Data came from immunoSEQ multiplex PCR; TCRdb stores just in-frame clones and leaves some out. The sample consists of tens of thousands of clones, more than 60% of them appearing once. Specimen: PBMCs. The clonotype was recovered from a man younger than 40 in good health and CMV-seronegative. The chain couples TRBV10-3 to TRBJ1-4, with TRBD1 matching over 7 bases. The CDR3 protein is CAIRGGQWVIWAQGKTNEKLFF. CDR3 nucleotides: TGTGCCATCAGGGGGGGACAGTGGGTCATTTGGGCCCAAGGGAAAACTAATGAAAAACTGTTTTTT.